The 10 T cell receptor beta chains presented below share a single source sample, sequenced in a study of blood T cell repertoires in COVID-19. Generated by immunoSEQ multiplex PCR, the TCRdb table keeps only in-frame clones and is missing some. The table includes approximately 300,000 clones, around nine tenths detected once. Sequenced sample: PBMCs or T cells enriched from blood (not recorded which). The origin of the receptors is a man in his 60s who had recovered from COVID-19.

V is TRBV4-2 and J is TRBJ1-4; D remains ambiguous. Germline loops: CDR1 LGHNA, CDR2 YNFKEQ. The CDR3 totals 15 residues. Trimming removed 1 base at V and 8 bases at J, with 14 bases between. The CDR3 bases are TGTGCCAGCAGCCAAGGGGGAGGGAGTTACGAAAAACTGTTTTTT. Translation gives CASSQGGGSYEKLFF.

The gene calls are TRBV29-1 and TRBJ2-5; 9 bases are shared with TRBD2. Germline loops: CDR1 SQVTM, CDR2 ANQGSEA. J gave up 5 bases and V 4 bases, and 8 bases lay outside the gene matches. There are 14 residues in the CDR3. The CDR3 is CSVAAGGPGETQYF. CDR3 DNA sequence: TGCAGCGTTGCGGCGGGAGGGCCCGGTGAGACCCAGTACTTC.

V usage is TRBV4-1 and J usage is TRBJ1-1; 7 nucleotides match TRBD1. This CDR3 has 12 amino acids. V lost 1 base to trimming and J lost 11 bases; unmatched junction nucleotides: 4. Germline values: CDR1 MGHRA, CDR2 YSYEKL. As DNA, the CDR3 is TGCGCCAGCAGCCAAGTAACAGGGGAGGCTTTCTTT. Amino acids: CASSQVTGEAFF.

The chain combines TRBV6-5 with TRBJ1-1, with 8 bases lining up with TRBD1. This CDR3 contains 15 residues. CDR1 is MNHEY, CDR2 SVGAGI, per germline. V lost 5 bases, J lost 3 bases, and 8 bases stayed unmatched. The CDR3 bases are TGTGCCAGCAGTACGACAGGGGTAGGATACACTGAAGCTTTCTTT. Translated, it gives CASSTTGVGYTEAFF.

This chain links TRBV4-3 with TRBJ1-5; 10 bases fit TRBD1. There are 14 residues in the CDR3. CDR1 LGHNA and CDR2 YSLEER come from the germline V gene. Germline trimming cut 4 bases from V and 5 bases from J; bases unmatched to any gene: 2. This CDR3 is CASSRDRGDQPQHF. DNA for the CDR3: TGCGCCAGCAGCCGGGACAGGGGCGATCAGCCCCAGCATTTT.

As concerns this clone: One junction end disagrees with the germline gene, perhaps due to a read error. This rearrangement joins TRBV2 to TRBJ1-6; D gene uncertain. The CDR3 is 12 amino acids. CDR1 is SNHLY and CDR2 is FYNNEI in the germline V gene. CDR3 DNA: TGTGCCAGCAGAGAAGTGCAGTCACCCCTCCACTTT. Its protein is CASREVQSPLHF.

The chain employs TRBV20-1 and TRBJ2-3; D not certain. Deletions cut 2 bases from V and 5 bases from J, with 5 bases between. The germline CDR1 and CDR2 sequences are DFQATT and SNEGSKA (reference sequence). The CDR3 loop spans 11 amino acids. The CDR3 DNA follows: TGCAGTGCTAGATCGAGAGATACGCAGTATTTT. It encodes CSARSRDTQYF.

The rearrangement links TRBV6-5 to TRBJ2-3; 8 bases line up with TRBD1. J lost 3 bases, V lost 6 bases, and 5 bases had no gene match. Germline CDR1 reads MNHEY; CDR2 reads SVGAGI. The CDR3 consists of 14 residues. CDR3 loop: CASRGQGGTDTQYF. The CDR3 coding sequence is TGTGCCAGCAGAGGACAGGGAGGAACAGATACGCAGTATTTT.

The genes are TRBV6-5 and TRBJ1-5; TRBD1 aligns across 9 bases. This CDR3 is built from 15 residues. The germline gives CDR1 MNHEY, CDR2 SVGAGI. V gave up 4 bases and J gave up 5 bases; unmatched junction bases: 6. The CDR3 loop is CASSSGQGRYQPQHF. The CDR3 bases are TGTGCCAGCAGTTCAGGACAGGGGCGATATCAGCCCCAGCATTTT.

The gene calls are TRBV18 and TRBJ1-1; 8 bases line up with TRBD1. The CDR3 sequence is 15 residues long. CDR1 is KGHSH, CDR2 LQKENI, per germline. The trim removed 0 bases at V and 1 base at J, leaving 1 base unmatched. The CDR3 sequence is CASSPPQGANTEAFF. CDR3 nucleotide sequence: TGTGCCAGCTCACCACCGCAGGGGGCGAACACTGAAGCTTTCTTT.